This paragraph covers one TCR beta chain sequence. The data were taken from a study of blood T cell repertoires in COVID-19. Produced via immunoSEQ multiplex PCR; TCRdb's table is partial and in-frame only. The top ten hold roughly 1.8% of the sample, which has around 300,000 clones, roughly nine tenths seen once. The sequence came from a woman aged 55-69 years who had recovered from COVID-19. The sequencing input was PBMCs or T cells enriched from blood (not recorded which).

The CDR3 coding sequence is TGTGCCAGCAGCAAAACGAAGACAGAGAGTAATGAAAAACTGTTTTTT. It specifies CASSKTKTESNEKLFF. The rearrangement links TRBV21-1 to TRBJ1-4; the D segment call TRBD1 is taken from the table without a DNA check. TRBV21-1 is assigned pseudogene status. The CDR3 extends over 16 amino acids.